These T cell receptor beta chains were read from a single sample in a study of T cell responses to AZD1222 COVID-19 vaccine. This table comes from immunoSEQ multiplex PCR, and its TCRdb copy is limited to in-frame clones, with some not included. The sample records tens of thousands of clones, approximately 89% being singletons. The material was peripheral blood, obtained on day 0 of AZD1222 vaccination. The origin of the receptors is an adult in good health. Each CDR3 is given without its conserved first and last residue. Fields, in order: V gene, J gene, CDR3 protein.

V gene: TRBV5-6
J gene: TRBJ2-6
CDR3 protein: ASSLSVPTSGANVLT

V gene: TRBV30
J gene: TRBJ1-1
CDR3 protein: AWKRGTGFFVAF

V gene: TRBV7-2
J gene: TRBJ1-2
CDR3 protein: ASSPMTGGSYGYT

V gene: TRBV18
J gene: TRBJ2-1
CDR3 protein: ASLRDPVNNEQF

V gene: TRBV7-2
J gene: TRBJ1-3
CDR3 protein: ASSSLGGNTIY

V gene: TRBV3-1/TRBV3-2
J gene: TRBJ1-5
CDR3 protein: ASSQGSLGNQPQH

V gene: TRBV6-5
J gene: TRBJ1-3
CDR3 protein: ASTGTHSGNTIY

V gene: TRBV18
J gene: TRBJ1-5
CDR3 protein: ASSSTTGKINQPQH

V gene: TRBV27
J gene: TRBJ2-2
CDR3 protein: ASSILQGNTGELF

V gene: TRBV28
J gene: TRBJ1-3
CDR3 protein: ASSEQGLNSGNTIY

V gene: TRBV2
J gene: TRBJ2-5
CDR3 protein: ASSEAGESQY

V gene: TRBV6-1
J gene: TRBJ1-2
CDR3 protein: ASSEGGDGGYT

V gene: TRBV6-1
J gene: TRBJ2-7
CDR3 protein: ASSESPATYEQY

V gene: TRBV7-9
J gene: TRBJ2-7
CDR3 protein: ASSLVGEQY

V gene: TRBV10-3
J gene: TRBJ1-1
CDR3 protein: AISVGDQNTEAF

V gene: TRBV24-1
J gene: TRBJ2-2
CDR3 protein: ATSDGDRGRTGELF

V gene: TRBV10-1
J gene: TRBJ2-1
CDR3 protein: ASSEAGSSYNEQF

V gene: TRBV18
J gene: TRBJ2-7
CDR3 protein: ASSTTGGNDLEQY

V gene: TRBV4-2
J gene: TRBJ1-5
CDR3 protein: ASSQEDHQPQH

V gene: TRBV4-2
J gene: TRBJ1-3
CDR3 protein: ASSQVVGSGNTIY

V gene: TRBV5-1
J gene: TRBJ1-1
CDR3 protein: ASSANPFGQAGTEAF

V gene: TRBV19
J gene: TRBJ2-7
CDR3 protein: ASKRQGGDEQY

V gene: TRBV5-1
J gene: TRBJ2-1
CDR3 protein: ASSLLTANSEQF